This TCR beta chain was found in a study of CD8 T cells and mutated HIV epitopes (dated by TCRdb to the early 2020s). Context from the whole study: Among the chronically infected subjects, every one except a single subject was naive to antiretroviral therapy. TL10, KY11, RF10 and TY8 were used as the epitopes. Of 165 subjects screened, the criteria for sorting epitope-specific T cells were met by only a subset. This study sequenced single-cell TCR alpha/beta chains from CD8+ T cells that recognized the non-adapted (NAE) and adapted (AE) forms of four HIV Nef epitopes. The cohort comprised 6 or 7 chronically and four acutely HIV-infected subjects. Not every subject was tested for the same epitope, and only RF10 was examined in both acute and chronic HIV infection.

Based on its abundance in the sample, this clonotype is large (0.1 to 1%). Its antigen has not been determined. The input lacks base qualities; no much larger clone sits a single base away. Libraries were constructed by single-cell sequencing. Single-cell cDNA was generated by a method adapted from Smart-seq2 and MARS-Seq, in which oligo-dT primers with well-specific UMIs and KAPA HiFi first-round PCR were used. Pooled first-round products underwent nested PCR with template-switch oligo forward primers and barcoded reverse primers specific to the TCR alpha and beta chains. The products were purified with AMPure XP, indexed with TruSeq adapters, and then quantified with the KAPA Universal qPCR Library Quantification Kit. An Illumina MiSeq running 2x300 bp paired-end chemistry was used to sequence the TCR libraries. Turning to the authors' computational methods: After quality filtering, reads were demultiplexed to their wells, mapped onto the TCRA and TCRB loci, and assigned to clonotypes using MiXCR, with analysis then done in VGAS. A modified version of the VDJfasta platform was used to deconvolute the TCR data. Analysis of CDR3 overlap between plates ruled out large-scale cross-plate contamination. Clonality was computed as one minus the ratio of unique productive CDR3s to total productive CDR3s. In-frame beta chains were kept once TCRdb had trimmed the public reads at Q25 with fastp and called clones with MiXCR. Here each entry gathers all rows of one CDR3 protein and keeps the most common genes and DNA. TCRdb, rather than the study authors, made the V and J calls. In all, the sample holds roughly 600 distinct CDR3 sequences, and 46% of those were seen once. The leading ten clones occupy around 64% of the sample.

From its cysteine to its phenylalanine, the CDR3 spans 14 amino acids. CDR3 DNA is the only sequence kept; it has 42 bases, read in frame from the first base. As encoded in the germline V gene, CDR1 is SNHLY while CDR2 is FYNNEI. Deletion took 5 bases off V and 4 bases off J, with a span of 12 bases between the germline ends. The time point tag for this specimen amounts to: sampled during chronic HIV-1 infection. Peptide stimulation included anti-CD28 and anti-CD49d co-stimulation, and activated CD8+ T cells were sorted as CD69+CD137+. KY11-specific CD8+ T cells were identified only by peptide stimulation because HLA class I tetramers were unavailable for this epitope. To obtain activated CD8+ T cells, PBMCs were stimulated overnight, for roughly 18 hours, with NAE or AE peptide at 1 ug/mL. Peripheral blood mononuclear cells were isolated by Ficoll density gradient separation from leukapheresis or whole blood and were subsequently cryopreserved. A BD FACS Aria III was used to sort single CD8+ T cells into 96-well plates that held lysis buffer.

What the authors observed across the whole study: Some wells contained multiple alpha and beta chain CDR3s, and only cells with both an alpha and a beta chain were included. The authors acknowledged that the main limitations were the small number of subjects and how diverse the clinical presentations of those subjects were. In chronic infection, almost complete overlap appeared to be present between the CD8+ TCR repertoires recognising the NAE and AE forms, indicating that the clonotypes were largely cross-reactive. Single-reactive CD8+ T cells appeared only in acutely infected subjects, which suggests possible clonal selection between acute and chronic infection. Higher clonality was observed in dual tetramer+ cells from chronic subjects than in those from acute subjects (mean difference 0.31), although the study was underpowered for detection of a significant difference.

The sample consisted of CD8+ T cells from blood cultured with a non-adapted viral peptide, taken during chronic HIV-1 infection. The cell subset or site label on this specimen signifies: CD69+CD137+ cells after non-adapted KY11 peptide stimulation. The rearranged segments are TRBV2 and TRBJ2-1; TRBD2 could be the D gene, as 5 bases match. This clonotype was sampled from a woman between 18 and 29 years old with HIV-1 infection. The CDR3 protein is CASSTRLPYNEQFF. At the DNA level, the sequence is TGTGCCAGCAGTACTAGACTACCTTACAATGAGCAGTTCTTC.